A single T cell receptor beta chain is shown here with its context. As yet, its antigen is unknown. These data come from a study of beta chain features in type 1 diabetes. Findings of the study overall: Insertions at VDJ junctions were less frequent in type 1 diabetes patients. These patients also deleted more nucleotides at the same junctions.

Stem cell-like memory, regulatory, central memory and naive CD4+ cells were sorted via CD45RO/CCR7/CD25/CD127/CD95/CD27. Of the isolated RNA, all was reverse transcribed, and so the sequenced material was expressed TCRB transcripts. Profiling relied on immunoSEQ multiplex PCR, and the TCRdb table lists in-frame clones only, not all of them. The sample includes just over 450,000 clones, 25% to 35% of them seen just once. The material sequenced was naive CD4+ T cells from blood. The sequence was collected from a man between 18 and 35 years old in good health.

The CDR3 spells CAWSVVTGYRETQYF. The CDR3 coding sequence is TGTGCCTGGAGTGTGGTGACAGGGTATCGAGAGACCCAGTACTTC. This chain uses TRBV30 with TRBJ2-5, with 7 nucleotides matching TRBD1. With V trimmed by 0 bases and J by 4 bases, 8 bases remained unmatched. Germline CDR1 GTSNPN, CDR2 SVGIG (reference sequence). The CDR3 spans 15 residues.